Below are 23 T cell receptor beta chains sequenced from a single sample in a study of CD8 T cells in Susac syndrome. Reverse transcription of roughly 0.45 to 1 ug RNA was carried out with random hexamers. TCRdb reprocessed the immunoSEQ multiplex PCR reads via MiXCR and lists one record per CDR3 protein. There are approximately 180,000 distinct CDR3 sequences in the sample; 90% to 95% occur only once, and 0.085% to 0.1% lies in the top ten. The source material was CD4+ T cells from PBMCs. The receptor source for this set is a human donor with Susac syndrome.

This chain uses TRBV12-3 or TRBV12-4 with TRBJ2-1; no clear D. The length of the CDR3 is 12 residues. The V and J ends lost 4 bases and 11 bases respectively, with 12 bases between them. CDR3 region: CASSSSYGKQFF. The CDR3 DNA sequence: TGTGCCAGCAGTTCCTCATATGGGAAGCAGTTCTTC.

The chain is built from TRBV7-8 and TRBJ2-1, with TRBD1 identical over 10 bases. Trimming took 6 bases from V and 9 from J; bases not matched to a gene: 11. Per the germline V gene, CDR1 is SGHVS and CDR2 is FQNEAQ. The CDR3 is made up of 15 amino acids. CDR3 nucleotide sequence: TGTGCCAGCAGAGCACCGGGACAGGGGCAGGTTGAGCAGTTCTTC. Translated, it gives CASRAPGQGQVEQFF.

The chain employs TRBV9 and TRBJ1-5; tentatively, D is TRBD1 (6 bases). CDR1 SGDLS and CDR2 YYNGEE come from the germline V gene. The CDR3 is made up of 15 amino acids. V was clipped by 3 bases and J by 3 bases, with 13 bases between them. CDR3 in amino acids: CASSAGGADNQPQHF. In nucleotides, the CDR3 is TGTGCCAGCAGCGCTGGGGGGGCAGACAATCAGCCCCAGCATTTT.

The chain recombines TRBV4-2 with TRBJ2-3; D gene ambiguous. This CDR3 contains 16 residues. Germline loops: CDR1 LGHNA, CDR2 YNFKEQ. V lost 1 base to trimming and J lost 0 bases, with 11 bases between them. The DNA for the CDR3 is TGTGCCAGCAGCCAAGGAACCAGAACTAGCACAGATACGCAGTATTTT. Its translation is CASSQGTRTSTDTQYF.

The rearrangement links TRBV6-6 to TRBJ2-5; the match to TRBD2 covers 13 bases. The J segment lost 5 bases and the V segment lost 2 bases, leaving 2 bases of the junction unmatched. The germline gives CDR1 MNHNY, CDR2 SVGAGI (reference sequence). The CDR3 is 15 residues long. The CDR3 DNA follows: TGTGCCAGCAGTTACCCGACTAGCGGGAGGGAGACCCAGTACTTC. As protein: CASSYPTSGRETQYF.

This rearrangement joins TRBV28 to TRBJ2-7; D is perhaps TRBD1 or TRBD2 (6 bases each). V lost 5 bases, J lost 6 bases, and 11 bases lay in between. Germline V lookup: CDR1 MDHEN, CDR2 SYDVKM. This CDR3 is built from 12 residues. The CDR3 bases are TGTGCCAGCAGTCTCTGGGGGGCCGAGCAGTACTTC. This codes for CASSLWGAEQYF.

The table lists this clonotype with a count of one. The chain employs TRBV7-9 and TRBJ2-3; TRBD1 matches at 7 bases. Germline V CDR1 and CDR2: SEHNR, FQNEAQ (reference sequence). Trimming took 3 bases from V and 1 from J; bases not matched to a gene: 7. The CDR3 has 16 residues. The CDR3 DNA reads as TGTGCCAGCAGCTTCCAAGGGGGCATCGGCACAGATACGCAGTATTTT. Residues: CASSFQGGIGTDTQYF. The complete variable domain, with remaining parts taken from reference TRBV7-9 and TRBJ2-3, reads DTGVSQNPRHKITKRGQNVTFRCDPISEHNRLYWYRQTLGQGPEFLTYFQNEAQLEKSRLLSDRFSAERPKGSFSTLEIQRTEQGDSAMYLCASSFQGGIGTDTQYFGPGTRLTVL.

This chain uses TRBV12-3 or TRBV12-4 with TRBJ1-5; D possibly corresponds to TRBD1 (5 bases). This CDR3 spans 19 amino acids. V was cut by 4 bases and J by 0 bases, with 22 bases left in between. CDR3 nucleotides: TGTGCCAGCAGTTCCACCCCCCGGGACTTAATTTATAGCAATCAGCCCCAGCATTTT. Its protein product is CASSSTPRDLIYSNQPQHF.

This chain uses TRBV19 with TRBJ2-5; tentatively, D is TRBD1 (5 bases). The CDR3 sequence is 15 residues long. The V gene's germline CDR1 is LNHDA and CDR2 SQIVND (reference sequence). Trimming took 3 bases from V and 2 from J, leaving 13 bases between them. This CDR3 is CASSMVSGRQETQYF. CDR3 sequence (DNA): TGTGCCAGTAGTATGGTCTCAGGGCGACAAGAGACCCAGTACTTC.

J is TRBJ2-1 and V is TRBV12-3 or TRBV12-4; no clear D gene. The CDR3 is 13 residues long. Trimming stripped 10 bases from V and 0 bases from J, with 10 bases between. The chain's CDR3 is CATQRSSYNEQFF. CDR3 nucleotides: TGTGCCACCCAAAGAAGCTCCTACAATGAGCAGTTCTTC.

V gene TRBV11-2 combines with J gene TRBJ2-1, with TRBD2 matching 10 bases. The CDR3 runs to 15 residues. The V gene's germline CDR1 is SGHAT and CDR2 FQNNGV. Trimming cost V 1 base and J 10 bases; bases outside gene matches: 7. CDR3 nucleotides: TGTGCCAGCAGCTTAGCTCTAGCGGGAGTAGAGGAGCAGTTCTTC. Its translation is CASSLALAGVEEQFF.

There are a few counts of this clonotype. V is TRBV7-2 and J is TRBJ2-1; no firm D call. From germline, CDR1 is SGHTA and CDR2 FQGNSA. With 0 bases removed from V and 9 bases from J, the gap between germline ends came to 9 bases. CDR3 length: 13 amino acids. CDR3 nucleotides: TGTGCCAGCAGCTTAGCGTCGGCAGGTGAGCAGTTCTTC. Protein: CASSLASAGEQFF.

This clonotype has just a few counts. The chain combines TRBV18 with TRBJ1-1; D uncertain. Trimming left V 0 bases short and J 4 bases short, with 15 bases between. The germline CDR1 and CDR2 sequences are KGHSH and LQKENI. The CDR3 covers 16 residues. As DNA, the CDR3 is TGTGCCAGCTCACCACCGGTTAAGCGTGAATTCACTGAAGCTTTCTTT. Protein sequence: CASSPPVKREFTEAFF.

The rearrangement uses TRBV19 and TRBJ1-5; D is ambiguous. The ends were cut back, 0 bases at V and 6 bases at J, with 6 bases in the middle. The CDR3 consists of 13 residues. Germline assignment: CDR1 LNHDA and CDR2 SQIVND (reference sequence). The CDR3: CASSIDWGQPQHF. The CDR3 DNA follows: TGTGCCAGTAGTATAGATTGGGGTCAGCCCCAGCATTTT.

The chain joins TRBV6-1 to TRBJ2-7, with D possibly being TRBD1 (6 bases). The ends were cut back, 6 bases at V and 3 bases at J, with 12 bases in the middle. Per the germline V gene, CDR1 is MNHNS and CDR2 is SASEGT. The CDR3 is made up of 13 amino acids. CDR3 coding DNA: TGTGCCAGCAGACCAGACAGGTTCTACGAGCAGTACTTC. It encodes CASRPDRFYEQYF.

This chain uses TRBV15 with TRBJ2-1, with 7 bases lining up with TRBD2. V shed 9 bases, J shed 5 bases, and the junction held 10 bases outside the gene matches. Germline CDR1 reads LNHNV; CDR2 reads YYDKDF (reference sequence). CDR3 length: 14 residues. CDR3 residues: CATRGGRGHNEQFF. The CDR3 bases are TGTGCCACTAGGGGAGGGAGAGGGCACAATGAGCAGTTCTTC.

This rearrangement joins TRBV20-1 to TRBJ2-3; D may be TRBD2 (5 bases). The V and J ends lost 3 bases and 3 bases respectively, with 13 bases between them. The CDR3 is made up of 14 amino acids. CDR1 is DFQATT and CDR2 is SNEGSKA in the germline V gene (reference sequence). The DNA of the CDR3 is TGCAGTGCTAGGGTACCGGGGAGTACAGATACGCAGTATTTT. It encodes CSARVPGSTDTQYF.

This clonotype was seen a single time. The gene calls are TRBV18 and TRBJ2-3, with TRBD2 identical over 8 bases. The CDR3 sequence is 16 residues long. CDR1 is KGHSH, CDR2 LQKENI, per germline. With V trimmed by 3 bases and J by 3 bases, 8 bases remained unmatched. The CDR3 region is CASSPPSLAETDTQYF. The CDR3 bases are TGTGCCAGCTCACCTCCGTCACTAGCGGAAACAGATACGCAGTATTTT.

This chain connects TRBV27 to TRBJ2-1, with 10 positions matching TRBD2. In germline, CDR1 is MNHEY, CDR2 SMNVEV (reference sequence). J lost 4 bases, V lost 1 base, and 7 bases had no gene match. This CDR3 has 17 residues. The DNA for the CDR3 is TGTGCCAGCAGTTTATGGGCTAGCGGGAGTAGTTACAATGAGCAGTTCTTC. Its translation: CASSLWASGSSYNEQFF.

V is TRBV7-6 and J is TRBJ1-1; D possibly corresponds to TRBD1 (5 bases). Between the trimmed V and J ends, which lost 5 bases and 5 bases, there was a span of 15 bases. This CDR3 region has 14 residues. Germline V gene data show CDR1 as SGHVS and CDR2 as FNYEAQ. The CDR3 region is CASSPRQPGTEAFF. The CDR3 DNA sequence: TGTGCCAGCAGCCCCCGACAGCCGGGGACTGAAGCTTTCTTT.

This chain uses TRBV9 with TRBJ2-2, with D perhaps matching TRBD1 (5 bases). Trimming took 0 bases from V and 5 from J, leaving 11 bases between them. CDR1 SGDLS and CDR2 YYNGEE come from the germline V gene. The CDR3 consists of 15 residues. As DNA, the CDR3 is TGTGCCAGCAGCGTAGTTCAGGGAAATACCGGGGAGCTGTTTTTT. Protein product: CASSVVQGNTGELFF.

V is TRBV5-1 and J is TRBJ2-7, with TRBD2 identical over 9 bases. Trimming removed 4 bases from V and 5 bases from J; junction bases left unmatched: 10. The CDR3 totals 15 residues. Germline V gives CDR1 SGHRS, CDR2 YFSETQ. CDR3 loop: CASSILSGRGNEQYF. The CDR3 nucleotides read TGCGCCAGCAGCATCCTTAGCGGGAGAGGCAACGAGCAGTACTTC.

This chain joins TRBV7-9 and TRBJ2-5; D may match TRBD1 or TRBD2 (6 bases each). The V gene lost 2 bases and the J gene lost 4 bases, with 11 bases spanning the gap. Germline V gene data show CDR1 as SEHNR and CDR2 as FQNEAQ (reference sequence). This CDR3 comprises 14 residues. CDR3 bases: TGTGCCAGCAGCTTAACAGGGACTGCAGAGACCCAGTACTTC. It codes for CASSLTGTAETQYF.